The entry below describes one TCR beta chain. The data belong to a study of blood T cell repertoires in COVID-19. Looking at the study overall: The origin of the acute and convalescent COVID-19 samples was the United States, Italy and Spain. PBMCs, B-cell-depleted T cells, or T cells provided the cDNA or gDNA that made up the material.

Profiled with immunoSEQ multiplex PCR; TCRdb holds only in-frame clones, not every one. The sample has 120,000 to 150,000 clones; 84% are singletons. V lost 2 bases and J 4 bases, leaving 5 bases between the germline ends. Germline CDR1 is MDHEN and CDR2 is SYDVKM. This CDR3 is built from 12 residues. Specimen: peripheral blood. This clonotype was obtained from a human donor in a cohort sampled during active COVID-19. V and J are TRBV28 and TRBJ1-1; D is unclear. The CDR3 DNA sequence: TGTGCCAGCAGTTTAATTCTCACTGAAGCTTTCTTT. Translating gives CASSLILTEAFF.